This T cell receptor (beta chain) was recovered during a study of identical twins. Healthy Caucasians alone served as donors. There are 16 residues in the CDR3. The V and J ends lost 6 bases and 2 bases respectively, with 22 bases between them. CDR1 and CDR2 from the germline V gene are SQVTM and ANQGSEA. Notes on the study in general: Alpha sequences out of frame and shared by twins had excess low generation probability.

TCRdb re-called the 5' RACE reads through MiXCR, storing one row per CDR3 protein. The sample has over 500,000 distinct CDR3 sequences; around 20% are singletons. In the case of this clonotype: The target antigen is unknown.

These data were also filed under a second study, of T cells expressing NK-cell markers. That paper adds: Expanded clones of NKG2C+ T cells had an unclear HCMV specificity.

The chain employs TRBV29-1 and TRBJ2-5; possible D gene TRBD2, 6 bases. This TCR was sampled from a woman between 18 and 29 years old in good health. Sequencing used CD4+ T cells sorted from blood. As DNA, the CDR3 is TGCAGCGTCGAAAACCCAAAGTGGAGGGGTCAAGAGACCCAGTACTTC. This codes for CSVENPKWRGQETQYF. Combining the CDR3 with reference TRBV29-1 and TRBJ2-5 gives the whole variable domain SAVISQKPSRDICQRGTSLTIQCQVDSQVTMMFWYRQQPGQSLTLIATANQGSEATYESGFVIDKFPISRPNLTFSTLTVSNMSPEDSSIYLCSVENPKWRGQETQYFGPGTRLLVL.